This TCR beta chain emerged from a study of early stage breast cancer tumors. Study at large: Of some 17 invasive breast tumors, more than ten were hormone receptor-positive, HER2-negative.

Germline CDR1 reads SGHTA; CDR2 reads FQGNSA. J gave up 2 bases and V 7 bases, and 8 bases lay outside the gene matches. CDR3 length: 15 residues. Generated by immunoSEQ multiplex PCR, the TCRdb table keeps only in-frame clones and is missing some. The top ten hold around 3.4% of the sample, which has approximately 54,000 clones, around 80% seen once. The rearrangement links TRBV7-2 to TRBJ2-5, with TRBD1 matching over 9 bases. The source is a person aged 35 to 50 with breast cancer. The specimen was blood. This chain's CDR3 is CASMFGQGIQETQYF. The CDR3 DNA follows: TGTGCCAGCATGTTCGGACAGGGGATTCAAGAGACCCAGTACTTC.